Sequencing of this TCR beta chain was carried out in a study of CD8+ T cells in alopecia areata. Germline loops: CDR1 MNHEY, CDR2 SMNVEV (reference sequence). This CDR3 region has 14 residues. Sample treatment: oral pan-JAK inhibitor, 5-10 mg twice daily. Study-level results: Under tofacitinib, fewer expanded CD8+ clones appeared among the top 100 scalp clones. Resident alphabeta T-cell populations of normal skin are likewise subject to sequencing in scalp samples.

Comments on this clone: Its specificity is not known. Sequence at one end of the junction differs from germline and may be a read error.

After isolation, RNA underwent reverse transcription to generate cDNA as the sequencing template. The repertoire was sequenced with immunoSEQ multiplex PCR; TCRdb's copy has only in-frame clones and lacks some. The sample carries roughly 250,000 clones, about three fifths recorded once. The origin of this receptor is a human donor with alopecia areata. The chain has TRBV27 and TRBJ1-6; unclear D gene. The input for sequencing was CD4+ T cells sorted from blood, taken at week 52, from a patient treated with tofacitinib. The CDR3 nucleotides are TGTGCCAGCAGTTTTAAGGGTGGTAATTCACCCCCCCACTTT. Protein product: CASSFKGGNSPPHF.